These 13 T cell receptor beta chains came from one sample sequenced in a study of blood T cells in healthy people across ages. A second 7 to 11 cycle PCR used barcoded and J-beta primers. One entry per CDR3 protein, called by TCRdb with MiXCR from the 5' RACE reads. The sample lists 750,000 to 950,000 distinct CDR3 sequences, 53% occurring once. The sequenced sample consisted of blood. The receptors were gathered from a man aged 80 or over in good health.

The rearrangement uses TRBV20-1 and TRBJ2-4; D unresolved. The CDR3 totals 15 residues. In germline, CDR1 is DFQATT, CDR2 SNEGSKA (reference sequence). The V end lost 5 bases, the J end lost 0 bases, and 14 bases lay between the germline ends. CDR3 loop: CSAPSSGVAKNIQYF. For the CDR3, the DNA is TGCAGTGCTCCCTCGTCGGGTGTAGCCAAAAACATTCAGTACTTC.

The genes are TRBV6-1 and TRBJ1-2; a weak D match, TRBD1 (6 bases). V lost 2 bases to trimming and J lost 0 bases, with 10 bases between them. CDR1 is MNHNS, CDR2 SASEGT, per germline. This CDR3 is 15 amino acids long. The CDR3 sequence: CASSESGAPNYGYTF. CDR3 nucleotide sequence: TGTGCCAGCAGTGAATCGGGGGCCCCTAACTATGGCTACACCTTC.

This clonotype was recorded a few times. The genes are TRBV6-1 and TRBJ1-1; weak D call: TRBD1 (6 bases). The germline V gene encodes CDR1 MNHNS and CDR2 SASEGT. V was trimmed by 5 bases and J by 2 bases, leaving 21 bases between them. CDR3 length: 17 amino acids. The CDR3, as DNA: TGTGCCAGCAGTCCGCCCCCGGTATGGACAGAAAACACTGAAGCTTTCTTT. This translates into CASSPPPVWTENTEAFF.

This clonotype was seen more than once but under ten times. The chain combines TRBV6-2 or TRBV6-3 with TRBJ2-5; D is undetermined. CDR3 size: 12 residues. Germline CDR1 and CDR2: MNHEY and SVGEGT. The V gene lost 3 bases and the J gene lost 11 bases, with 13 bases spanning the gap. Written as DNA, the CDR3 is TGTGCCAGCAGTTATAACGATCCGAGGCAGTACTTC. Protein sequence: CASSYNDPRQYF.

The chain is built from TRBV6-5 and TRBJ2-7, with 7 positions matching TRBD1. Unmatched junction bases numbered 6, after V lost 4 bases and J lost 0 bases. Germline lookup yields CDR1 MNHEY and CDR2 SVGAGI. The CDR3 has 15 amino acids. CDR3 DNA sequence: TGTGCCAGCAGTTCCTCGGACAGGACCTCCTACGAGCAGTACTTC. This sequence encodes CASSSSDRTSYEQYF.

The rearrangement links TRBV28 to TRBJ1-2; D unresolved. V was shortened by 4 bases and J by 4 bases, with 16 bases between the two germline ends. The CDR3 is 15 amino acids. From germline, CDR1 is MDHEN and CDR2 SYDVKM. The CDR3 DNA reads TGTGCCAGCAGTTACGGAAGGGATTACGCCTATGGCTACACCTTC. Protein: CASSYGRDYAYGYTF.

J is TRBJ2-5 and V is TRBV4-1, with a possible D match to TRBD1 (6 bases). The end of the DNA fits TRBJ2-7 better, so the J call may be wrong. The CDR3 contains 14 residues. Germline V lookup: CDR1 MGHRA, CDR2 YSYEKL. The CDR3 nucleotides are TGCGCCAGCAGGGGACCGGGACAATCCTACGAGCAGTACTTC. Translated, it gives CASRGPGQSYEQYF.

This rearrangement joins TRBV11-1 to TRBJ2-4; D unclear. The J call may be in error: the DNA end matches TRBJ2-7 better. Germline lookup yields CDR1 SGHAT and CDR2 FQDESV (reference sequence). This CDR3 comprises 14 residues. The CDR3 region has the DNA TGTGCCAGCAGTTCCAACACGGTGAGCTACGAGCAGTACTTC. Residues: CASSSNTVSYEQYF.

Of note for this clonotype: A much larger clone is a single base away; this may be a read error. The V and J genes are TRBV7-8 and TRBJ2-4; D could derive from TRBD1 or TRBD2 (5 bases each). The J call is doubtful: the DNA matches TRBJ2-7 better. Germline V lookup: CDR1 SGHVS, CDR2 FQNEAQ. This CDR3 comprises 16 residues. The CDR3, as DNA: TGTGCCAGCAGCTTAGCGGGGGACGCGTCGGCCTGCGAGCAGTACTTC. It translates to CASSLAGDASACEQYF.

The CDR3 DNA is TGTGCCAGCAGTTCCGTGGGTATCCCCTATAATTCACCCCTCCACTTT. Protein product: CASSSVGIPYNSPLHF. This sequence joins TRBV6-6 and TRBJ1-6; the D is unclear. CDR1 is MNHNY and CDR2 is SVGAGI in the germline V gene (reference sequence). V lost 4 bases and J 2 bases, leaving 12 bases between the germline ends. The CDR3 is made up of 16 amino acids.

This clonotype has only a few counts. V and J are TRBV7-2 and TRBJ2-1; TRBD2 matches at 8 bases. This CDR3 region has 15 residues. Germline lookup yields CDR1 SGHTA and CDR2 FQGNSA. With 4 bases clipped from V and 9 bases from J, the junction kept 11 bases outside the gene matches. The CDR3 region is CASSWRPGGPGEQFF. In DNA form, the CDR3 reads TGTGCCAGCAGCTGGCGGCCGGGAGGGCCTGGTGAGCAGTTCTTC.

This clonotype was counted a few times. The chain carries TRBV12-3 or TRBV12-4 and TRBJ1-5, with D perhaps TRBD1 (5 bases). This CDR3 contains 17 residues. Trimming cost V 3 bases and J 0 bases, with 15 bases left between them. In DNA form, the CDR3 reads TGTGCCAGCAGTTTGGGGTCGGGGCTTCCTAGCAATCAGCCCCAGCATTTT. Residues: CASSLGSGLPSNQPQHF.

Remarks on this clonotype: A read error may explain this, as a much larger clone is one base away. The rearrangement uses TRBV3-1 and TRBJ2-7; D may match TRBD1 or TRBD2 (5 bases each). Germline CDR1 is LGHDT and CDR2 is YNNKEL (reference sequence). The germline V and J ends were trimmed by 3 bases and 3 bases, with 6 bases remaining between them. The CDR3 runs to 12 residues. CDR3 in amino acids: CASSHGGYEQYF. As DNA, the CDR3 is TGTGCCAGCAGCCATGGGGGCTACGAGCAGTACTTC.